The entry that follows covers one T cell receptor beta chain sequence. This record comes from a study of blood T cell repertoires in COVID-19. On the study more broadly: Both acute and convalescent COVID-19 samples were obtained from the United States, Italy and Spain.

V was shortened by 0 bases and J by 6 bases, with 12 bases between the two germline ends. This CDR3 has 14 amino acids. CDR1 and CDR2 (germline): LGHDT, YNNKEL (reference sequence). The table came from immunoSEQ multiplex PCR; TCRdb's copy has only in-frame clones and leaves some out. The repertoire holds about 290,000 clones, with about nine tenths as singletons. Input material: PBMCs or T cells enriched from blood (not recorded which). This receptor was identified in a middle-aged woman who had recovered from COVID-19. The chain joins TRBV3-1 (or the pseudogene TRBV3-2) to TRBJ2-7; D unresolved. In DNA, the CDR3 is TGTGCCAGCAGCCAAGATTCTTTGGCTGGCGAGCAGTACTTC. As protein: CASSQDSLAGEQYF.